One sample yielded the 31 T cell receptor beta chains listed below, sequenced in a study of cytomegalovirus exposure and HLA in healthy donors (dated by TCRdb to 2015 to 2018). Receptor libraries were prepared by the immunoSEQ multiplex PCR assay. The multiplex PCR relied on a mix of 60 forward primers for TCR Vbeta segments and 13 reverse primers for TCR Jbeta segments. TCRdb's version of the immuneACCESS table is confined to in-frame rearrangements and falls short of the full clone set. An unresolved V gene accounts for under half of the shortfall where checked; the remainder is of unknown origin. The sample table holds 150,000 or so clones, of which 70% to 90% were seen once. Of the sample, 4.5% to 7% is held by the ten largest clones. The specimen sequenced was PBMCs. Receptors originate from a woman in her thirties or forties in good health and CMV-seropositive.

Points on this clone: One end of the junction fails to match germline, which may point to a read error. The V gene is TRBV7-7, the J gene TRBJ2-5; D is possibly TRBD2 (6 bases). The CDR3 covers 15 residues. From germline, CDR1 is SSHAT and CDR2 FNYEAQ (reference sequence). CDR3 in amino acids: CASSAGGVKGETQYF. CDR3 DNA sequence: TGTGCTAGCAGCGCCGGCGGGGTGAAGGGAGAGACCCAGTACTTC.

CDR3 DNA sequence: TGCGCCAGCCGCCGCGAACGAAACACCGGGGAGCTGTTTTTT. It translates to CASRRERNTGELFF. V is TRBV10-2 and J is TRBJ2-2; D unresolved. Looked up from germline, CDR1 is WSHSY and CDR2 is SAAADI. This CDR3 has 14 amino acids. Trimming cost V 8 bases and J 2 bases, with 12 bases left between them.

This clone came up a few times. DNA of the CDR3: TGCGCCAGCAGCTTTAGTAAGGTTCCCGGGTCCAAGGCTGAGCAGTTCTTC. This gives the protein CASSFSKVPGSKAEQFF. The chain uses TRBV5-1 and TRBJ2-1; D is unclear. The CDR3 totals 17 residues. Germline loops: CDR1 SGHRS, CDR2 YFSETQ. V was shortened by 2 bases and J by 9 bases, with 24 bases between the two germline ends.

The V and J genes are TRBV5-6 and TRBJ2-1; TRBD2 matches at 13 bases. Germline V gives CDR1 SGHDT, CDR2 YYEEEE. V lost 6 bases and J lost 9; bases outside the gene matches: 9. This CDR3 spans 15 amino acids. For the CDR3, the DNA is TGTGCCAGCATCCTACTAGCGGGAGGGCGCAGTGAGCAGTTCTTC. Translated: CASILLAGGRSEQFF.

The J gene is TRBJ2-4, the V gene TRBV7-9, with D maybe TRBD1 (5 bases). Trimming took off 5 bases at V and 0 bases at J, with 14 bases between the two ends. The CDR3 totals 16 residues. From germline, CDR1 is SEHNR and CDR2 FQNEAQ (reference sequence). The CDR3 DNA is TGTGCCAGCAGCCTCCCTACAGGTCTAGCCAAAAACATTCAGTACTTC. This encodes CASSLPTGLAKNIQYF.

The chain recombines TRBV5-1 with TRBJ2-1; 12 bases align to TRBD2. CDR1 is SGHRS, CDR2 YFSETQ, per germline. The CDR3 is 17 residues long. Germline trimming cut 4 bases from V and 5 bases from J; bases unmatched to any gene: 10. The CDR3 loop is CASSRLAGVGLNNEQFF. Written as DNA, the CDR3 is TGCGCCAGCAGCCGACTAGCGGGAGTGGGTTTGAACAATGAGCAGTTCTTC.

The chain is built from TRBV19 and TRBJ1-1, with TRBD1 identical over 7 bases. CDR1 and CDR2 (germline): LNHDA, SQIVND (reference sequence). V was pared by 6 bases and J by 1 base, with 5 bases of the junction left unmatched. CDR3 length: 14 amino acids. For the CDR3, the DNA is TGTGCCAGTAGCAACAGGGGACAGAACACTGAAGCTTTCTTT. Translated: CASSNRGQNTEAFF.

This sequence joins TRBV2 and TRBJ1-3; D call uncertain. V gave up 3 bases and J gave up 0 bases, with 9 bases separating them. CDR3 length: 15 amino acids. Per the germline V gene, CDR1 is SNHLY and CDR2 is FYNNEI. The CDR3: CASSDEQYSGNTIYF. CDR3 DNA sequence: TGTGCCAGCAGTGATGAACAGTACTCTGGAAACACCATATATTTT.

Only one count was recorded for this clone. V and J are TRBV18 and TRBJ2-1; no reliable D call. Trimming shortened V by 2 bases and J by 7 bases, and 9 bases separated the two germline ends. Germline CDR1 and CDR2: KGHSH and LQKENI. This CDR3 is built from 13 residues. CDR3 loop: CASSPTQQNEQFF. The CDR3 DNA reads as TGTGCCAGCTCACCAACACAACAGAATGAGCAGTTCTTC. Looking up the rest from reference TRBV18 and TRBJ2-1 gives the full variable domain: NAGVMQNPRHLVRRRGQEARLRCSPMKGHSHVYWYRQLPEEGLKFMVYLQKENIIDESGMPKERFSAEFPKEGPSILRIQQVVRGDSAAYFCASSPTQQNEQFFGPGTRLTVL.

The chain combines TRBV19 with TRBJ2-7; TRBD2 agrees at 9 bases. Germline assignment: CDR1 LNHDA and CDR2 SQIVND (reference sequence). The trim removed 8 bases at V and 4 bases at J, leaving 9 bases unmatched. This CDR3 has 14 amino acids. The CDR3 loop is CASLSREGRYEQYF. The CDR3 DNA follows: TGTGCCAGTTTATCGCGGGAGGGCCGGTACGAGCAGTACTTC.

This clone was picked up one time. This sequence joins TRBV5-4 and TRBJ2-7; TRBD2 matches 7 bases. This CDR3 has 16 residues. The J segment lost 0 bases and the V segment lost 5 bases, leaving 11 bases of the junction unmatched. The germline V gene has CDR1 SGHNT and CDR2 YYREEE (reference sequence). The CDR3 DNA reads TGTGCCAGCAGGGGATGGGAATCGGGAGGCTCCTACGAGCAGTACTTC. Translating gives CASRGWESGGSYEQYF. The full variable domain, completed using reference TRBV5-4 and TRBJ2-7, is ETGVTQSPTHLIKTRGQQVTLRCSSQSGHNTVSWYQQALGQGPQFIFQYYREEENGRGNFPPRFSGLQFPNYSSELNVNALELDDSALYLCASRGWESGGSYEQYFGPGTRLTVT.

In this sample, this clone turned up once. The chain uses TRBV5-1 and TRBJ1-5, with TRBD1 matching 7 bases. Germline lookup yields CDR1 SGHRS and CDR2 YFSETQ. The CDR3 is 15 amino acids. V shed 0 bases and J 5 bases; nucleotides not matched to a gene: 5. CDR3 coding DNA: TGCGCCAGCAGCTTGGAGGGGGACAGATATCAGCCCCAGCATTTT. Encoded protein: CASSLEGDRYQPQHF. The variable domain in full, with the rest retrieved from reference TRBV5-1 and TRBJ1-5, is KAGVTQTPRYLIKTRGQQVTLSCSPISGHRSVSWYQQTPGQGLQFLFEYFSETQRNKGNFPGRFSGRQFSNSRSEMNVSTLELGDSALYLCASSLEGDRYQPQHFGDGTRLSIL.

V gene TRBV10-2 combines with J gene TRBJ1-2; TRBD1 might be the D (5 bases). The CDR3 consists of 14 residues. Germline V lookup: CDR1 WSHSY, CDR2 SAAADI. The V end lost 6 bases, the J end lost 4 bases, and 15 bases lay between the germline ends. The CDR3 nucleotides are TGCGCCAGCAGCTTGGCAGGGTCCGTCTATGGCTACACCTTC. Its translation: CASSLAGSVYGYTF.

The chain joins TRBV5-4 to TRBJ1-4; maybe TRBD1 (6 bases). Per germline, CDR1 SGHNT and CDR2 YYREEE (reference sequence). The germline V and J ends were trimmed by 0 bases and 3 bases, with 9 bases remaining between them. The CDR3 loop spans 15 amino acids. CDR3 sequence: CASSLGQGSNEKLFF. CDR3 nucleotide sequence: TGTGCCAGCAGCTTGGGGCAGGGGTCTAATGAAAAACTGTTTTTT.

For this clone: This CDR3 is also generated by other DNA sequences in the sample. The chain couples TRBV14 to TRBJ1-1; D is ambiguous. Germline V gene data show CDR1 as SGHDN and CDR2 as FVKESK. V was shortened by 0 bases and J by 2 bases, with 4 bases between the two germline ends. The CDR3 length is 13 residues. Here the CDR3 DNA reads TGTGCCAGCAGCCAAGACCGTAACACTGAAGCTTTCTTT. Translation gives CASSQDRNTEAFF.

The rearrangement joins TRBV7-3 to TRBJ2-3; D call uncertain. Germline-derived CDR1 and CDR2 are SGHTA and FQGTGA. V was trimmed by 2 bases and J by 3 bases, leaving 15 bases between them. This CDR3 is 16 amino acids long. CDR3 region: CASSLLATTLTDTQYF. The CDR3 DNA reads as TGTGCCAGCAGCTTACTCGCGACAACATTAACAGATACGCAGTATTTT.

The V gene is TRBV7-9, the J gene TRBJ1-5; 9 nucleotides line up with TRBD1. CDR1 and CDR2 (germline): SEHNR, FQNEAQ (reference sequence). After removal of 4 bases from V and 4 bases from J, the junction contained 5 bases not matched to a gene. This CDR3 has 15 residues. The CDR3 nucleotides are TGTGCCAGCAGCTACGACAGGGGGGGAAATCAGCCCCAGCATTTT. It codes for CASSYDRGGNQPQHF.

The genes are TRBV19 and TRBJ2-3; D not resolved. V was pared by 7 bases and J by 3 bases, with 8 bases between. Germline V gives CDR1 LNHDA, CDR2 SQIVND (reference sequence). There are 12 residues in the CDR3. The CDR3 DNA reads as TGTGCCAGTAATGGGCAGACAGATACGCAGTATTTT. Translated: CASNGQTDTQYF.

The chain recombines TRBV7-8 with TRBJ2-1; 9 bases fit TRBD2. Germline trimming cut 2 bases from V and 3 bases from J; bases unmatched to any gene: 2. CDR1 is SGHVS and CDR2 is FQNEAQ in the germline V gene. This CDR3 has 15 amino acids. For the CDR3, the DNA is TGTGCCAGCAGCTTATCACTAGCGGGCTACAATGAGCAGTTCTTC. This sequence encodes CASSLSLAGYNEQFF.

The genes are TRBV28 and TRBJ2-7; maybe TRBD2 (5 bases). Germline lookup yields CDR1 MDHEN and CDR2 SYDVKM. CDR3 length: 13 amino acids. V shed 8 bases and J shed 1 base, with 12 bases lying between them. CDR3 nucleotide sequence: TGTGCCAGCGAGGTACCGGGGTCCTACGAGCAGTACTTC. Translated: CASEVPGSYEQYF. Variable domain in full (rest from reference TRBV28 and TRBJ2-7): DVKVTQSSRYLVKRTGEKVFLECVQDMDHENMFWYRQDPGLGLRLIYFSYDVKMKEKGDIPEGYSVSREKKERFSLILESASTNQTSMYLCASEVPGSYEQYFGPGTRLTVT.

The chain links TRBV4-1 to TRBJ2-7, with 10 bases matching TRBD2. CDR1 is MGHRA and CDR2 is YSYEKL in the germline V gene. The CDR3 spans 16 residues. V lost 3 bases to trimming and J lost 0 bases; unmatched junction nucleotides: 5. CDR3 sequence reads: CASSQSPSGGSYEQYF. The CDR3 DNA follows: TGCGCCAGCAGCCAGTCACCTAGCGGGGGCTCCTACGAGCAGTACTTC.

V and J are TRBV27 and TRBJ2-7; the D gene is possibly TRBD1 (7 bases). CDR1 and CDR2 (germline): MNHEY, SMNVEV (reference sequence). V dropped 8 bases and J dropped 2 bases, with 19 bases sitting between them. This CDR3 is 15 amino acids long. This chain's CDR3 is CASGSGGQGAYEQYF. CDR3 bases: TGTGCCAGCGGATCAGGGGGGCAAGGGGCCTACGAGCAGTACTTC.

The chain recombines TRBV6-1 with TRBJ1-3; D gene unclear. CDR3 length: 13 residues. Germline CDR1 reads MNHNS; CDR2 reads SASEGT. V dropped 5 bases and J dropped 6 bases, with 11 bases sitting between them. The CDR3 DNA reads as TGTGCCAGCAGTAGAGGGATCGAAAACACCATATATTTT. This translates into CASSRGIENTIYF.

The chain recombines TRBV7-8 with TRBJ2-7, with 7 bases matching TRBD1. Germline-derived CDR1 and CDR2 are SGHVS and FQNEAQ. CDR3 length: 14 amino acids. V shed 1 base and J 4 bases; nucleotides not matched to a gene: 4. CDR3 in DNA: TGTGCCAGCAGCTTAGTTCAGGGGGAATACGAGCAGTACTTC. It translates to CASSLVQGEYEQYF.

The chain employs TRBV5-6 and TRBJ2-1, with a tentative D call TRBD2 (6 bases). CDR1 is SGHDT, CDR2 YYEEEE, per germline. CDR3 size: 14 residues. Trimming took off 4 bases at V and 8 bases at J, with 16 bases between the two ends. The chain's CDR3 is CASSLPGGVHEQFF. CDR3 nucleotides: TGTGCCAGCAGCCTCCCGGGCGGGGTCCATGAGCAGTTCTTC. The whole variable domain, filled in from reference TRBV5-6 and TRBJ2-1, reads DAGVTQSPTHLIKTRGQQVTLRCSPKSGHDTVSWYQQALGQGPQFIFQYYEEEERQRGNFPDRFSGHQFPNYSSELNVNALLLGDSALYLCASSLPGGVHEQFFGPGTRLTVL.

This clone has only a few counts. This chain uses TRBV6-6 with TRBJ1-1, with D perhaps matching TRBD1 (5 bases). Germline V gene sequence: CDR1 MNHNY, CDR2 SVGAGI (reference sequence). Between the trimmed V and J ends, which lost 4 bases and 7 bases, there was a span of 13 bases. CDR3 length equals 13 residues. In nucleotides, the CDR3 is TGTGCCAGCAGTTCCGAAAGGGGTAATGAAGCTTTCTTT. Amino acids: CASSSERGNEAFF.

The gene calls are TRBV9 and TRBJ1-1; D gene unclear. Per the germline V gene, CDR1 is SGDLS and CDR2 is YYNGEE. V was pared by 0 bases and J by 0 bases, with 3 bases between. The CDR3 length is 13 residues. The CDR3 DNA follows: TGTGCCAGCAGCGTAGCCATGAACACTGAAGCTTTCTTT. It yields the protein CASSVAMNTEAFF.

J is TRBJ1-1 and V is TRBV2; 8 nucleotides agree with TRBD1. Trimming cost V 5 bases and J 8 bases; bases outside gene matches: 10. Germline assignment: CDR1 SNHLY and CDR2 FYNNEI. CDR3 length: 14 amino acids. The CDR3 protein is CASSMSTGGGEAFF. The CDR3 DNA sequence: TGTGCCAGCAGTATGTCCACAGGGGGGGGAGAAGCTTTCTTT.

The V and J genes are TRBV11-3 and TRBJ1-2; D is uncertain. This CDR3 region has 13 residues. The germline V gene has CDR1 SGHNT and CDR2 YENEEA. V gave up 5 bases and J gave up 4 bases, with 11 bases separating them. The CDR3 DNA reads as TGTGCCAGCAGCCAAACGCCTATCTATGGCTACACCTTC. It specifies CASSQTPIYGYTF.

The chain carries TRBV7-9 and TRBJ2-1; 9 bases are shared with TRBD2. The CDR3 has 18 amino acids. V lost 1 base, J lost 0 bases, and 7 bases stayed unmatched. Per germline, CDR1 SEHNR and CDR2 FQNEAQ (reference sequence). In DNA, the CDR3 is TGTGCCAGCAGCTTAGAGGCTAGCGGGACCCTCTCCTACAATGAGCAGTTCTTC. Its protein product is CASSLEASGTLSYNEQFF.

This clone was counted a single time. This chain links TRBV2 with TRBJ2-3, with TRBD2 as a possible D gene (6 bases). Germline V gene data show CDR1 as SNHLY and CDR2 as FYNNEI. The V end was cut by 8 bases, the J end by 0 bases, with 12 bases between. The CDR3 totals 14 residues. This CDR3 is CASGREQSTDTQYF. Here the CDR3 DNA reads TGTGCCAGCGGCCGGGAGCAAAGCACAGATACGCAGTATTTT.